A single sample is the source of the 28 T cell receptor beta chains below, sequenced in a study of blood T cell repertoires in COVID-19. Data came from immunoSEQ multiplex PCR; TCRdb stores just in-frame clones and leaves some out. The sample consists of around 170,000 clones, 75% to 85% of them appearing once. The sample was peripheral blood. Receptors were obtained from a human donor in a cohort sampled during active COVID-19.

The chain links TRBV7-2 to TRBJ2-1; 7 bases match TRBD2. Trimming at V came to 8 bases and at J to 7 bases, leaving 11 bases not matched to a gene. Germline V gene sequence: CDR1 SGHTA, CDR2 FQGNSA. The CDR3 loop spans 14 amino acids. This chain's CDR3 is CASARRGLKNEQFF. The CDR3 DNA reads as TGTGCCAGCGCCCGGCGGGGGTTGAAGAATGAGCAGTTCTTC.

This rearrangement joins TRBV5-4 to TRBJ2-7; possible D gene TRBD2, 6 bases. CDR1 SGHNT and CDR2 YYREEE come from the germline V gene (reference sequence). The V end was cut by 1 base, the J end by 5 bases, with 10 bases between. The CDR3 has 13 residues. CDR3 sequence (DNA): TGTGCCAGCAGCTTGAGTGGGGGGAACGAGCAGTACTTC. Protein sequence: CASSLSGGNEQYF.

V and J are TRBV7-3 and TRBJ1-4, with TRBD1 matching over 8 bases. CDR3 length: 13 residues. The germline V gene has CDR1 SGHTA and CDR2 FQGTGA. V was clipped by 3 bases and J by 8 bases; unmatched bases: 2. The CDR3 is CASSFRQGEKLFF. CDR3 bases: TGTGCCAGCAGCTTCAGACAGGGGGAAAAACTGTTTTTT.

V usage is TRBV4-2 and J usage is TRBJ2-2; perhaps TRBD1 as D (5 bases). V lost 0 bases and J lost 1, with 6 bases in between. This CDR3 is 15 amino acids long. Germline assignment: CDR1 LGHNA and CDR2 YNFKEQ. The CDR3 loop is CASSQERGNTGELFF. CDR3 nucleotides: TGTGCCAGCAGCCAAGAAAGGGGGAACACCGGGGAGCTGTTTTTT.

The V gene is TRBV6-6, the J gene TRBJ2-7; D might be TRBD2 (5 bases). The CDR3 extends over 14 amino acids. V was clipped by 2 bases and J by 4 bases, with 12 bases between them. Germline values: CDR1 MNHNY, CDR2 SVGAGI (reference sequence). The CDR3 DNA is TGTGCCAGCAGTTACGCCCCCGGGGTTTACGAGCAGTACTTC. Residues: CASSYAPGVYEQYF.

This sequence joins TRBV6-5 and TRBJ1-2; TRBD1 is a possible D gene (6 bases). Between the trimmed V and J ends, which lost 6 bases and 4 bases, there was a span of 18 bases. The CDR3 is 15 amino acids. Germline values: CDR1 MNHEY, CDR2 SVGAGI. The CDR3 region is CASSRTVDLSYGYTF. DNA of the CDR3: TGTGCCAGCAGCCGGACAGTTGACCTTAGCTATGGCTACACCTTC.

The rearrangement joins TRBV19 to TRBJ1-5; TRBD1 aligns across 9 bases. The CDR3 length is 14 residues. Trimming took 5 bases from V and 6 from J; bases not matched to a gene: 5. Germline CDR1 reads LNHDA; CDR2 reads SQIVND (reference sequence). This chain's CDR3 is CASSPDRGVQPQHF. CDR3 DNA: TGTGCCAGTAGTCCGGACAGGGGAGTTCAGCCCCAGCATTTT.

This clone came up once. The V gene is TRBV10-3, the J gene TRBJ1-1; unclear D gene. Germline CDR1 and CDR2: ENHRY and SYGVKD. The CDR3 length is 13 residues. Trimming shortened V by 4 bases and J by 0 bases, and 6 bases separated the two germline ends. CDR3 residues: CAISAELNTEAFF. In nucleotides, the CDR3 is TGTGCCATCAGTGCGGAGTTGAACACTGAAGCTTTCTTT.

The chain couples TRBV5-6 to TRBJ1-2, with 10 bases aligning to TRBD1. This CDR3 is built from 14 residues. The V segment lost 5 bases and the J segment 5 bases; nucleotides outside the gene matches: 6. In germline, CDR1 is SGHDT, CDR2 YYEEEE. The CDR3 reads CASRQPGQGYGYTF. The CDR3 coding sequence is TGTGCCAGCAGACAACCGGGACAGGGGTATGGCTACACCTTC.

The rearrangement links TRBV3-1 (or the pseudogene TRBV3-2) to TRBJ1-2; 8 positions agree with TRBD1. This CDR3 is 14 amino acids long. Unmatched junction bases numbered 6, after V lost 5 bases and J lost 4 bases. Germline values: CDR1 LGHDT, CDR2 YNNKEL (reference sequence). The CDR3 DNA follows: TGTGCCAGCAGCGGCACCACAGGGGGCTATGGCTACACCTTC. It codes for CASSGTTGGYGYTF.

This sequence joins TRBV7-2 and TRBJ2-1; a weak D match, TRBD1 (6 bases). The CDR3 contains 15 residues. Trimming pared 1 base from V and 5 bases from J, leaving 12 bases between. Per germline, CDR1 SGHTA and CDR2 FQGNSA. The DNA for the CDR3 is TGTGCCAGCAGCTTAGGGGGGCCTAGCAACAATGAGCAGTTCTTC. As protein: CASSLGGPSNNEQFF.

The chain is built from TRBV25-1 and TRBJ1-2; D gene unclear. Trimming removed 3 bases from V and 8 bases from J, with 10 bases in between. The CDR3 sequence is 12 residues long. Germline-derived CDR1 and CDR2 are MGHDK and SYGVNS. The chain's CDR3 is CASSDLPGGYTF. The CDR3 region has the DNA TGTGCCAGCAGTGACCTCCCGGGGGGCTACACCTTC.

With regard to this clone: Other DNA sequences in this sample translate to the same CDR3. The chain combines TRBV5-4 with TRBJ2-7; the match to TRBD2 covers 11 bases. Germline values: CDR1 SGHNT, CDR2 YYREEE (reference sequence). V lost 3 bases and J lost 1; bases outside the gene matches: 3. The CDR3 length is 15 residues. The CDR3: CASSSGLAGSYEQYF. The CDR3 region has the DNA TGTGCCAGCAGCTCCGGACTAGCGGGTTCCTACGAGCAGTACTTC. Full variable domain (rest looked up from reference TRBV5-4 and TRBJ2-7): ETGVTQSPTHLIKTRGQQVTLRCSSQSGHNTVSWYQQALGQGPQFIFQYYREEENGRGNFPPRFSGLQFPNYSSELNVNALELDDSALYLCASSSGLAGSYEQYFGPGTRLTVT.

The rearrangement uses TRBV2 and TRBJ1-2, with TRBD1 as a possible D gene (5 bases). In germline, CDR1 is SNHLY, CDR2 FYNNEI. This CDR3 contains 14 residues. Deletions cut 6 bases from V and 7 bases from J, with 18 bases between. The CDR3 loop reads CASSGGRPPIGYTF. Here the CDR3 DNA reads TGTGCCAGCAGCGGGGGACGGCCTCCAATTGGCTACACCTTC.

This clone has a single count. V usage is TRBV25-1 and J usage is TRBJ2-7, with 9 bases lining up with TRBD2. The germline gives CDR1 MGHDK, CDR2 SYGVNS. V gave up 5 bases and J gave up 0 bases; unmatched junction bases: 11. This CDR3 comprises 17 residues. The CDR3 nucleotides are TGTGCCAGCAGTAGCTGGGTAGCTAGCGGGGACTCCTACGAGCAGTACTTC. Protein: CASSSWVASGDSYEQYF.

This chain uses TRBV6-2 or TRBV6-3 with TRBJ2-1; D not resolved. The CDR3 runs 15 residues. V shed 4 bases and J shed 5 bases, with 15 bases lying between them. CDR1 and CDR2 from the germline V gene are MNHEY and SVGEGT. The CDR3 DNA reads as TGTGCCAGCAGTTTCGAAAGGATGGGCCACAATGAGCAGTTCTTC. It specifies CASSFERMGHNEQFF.

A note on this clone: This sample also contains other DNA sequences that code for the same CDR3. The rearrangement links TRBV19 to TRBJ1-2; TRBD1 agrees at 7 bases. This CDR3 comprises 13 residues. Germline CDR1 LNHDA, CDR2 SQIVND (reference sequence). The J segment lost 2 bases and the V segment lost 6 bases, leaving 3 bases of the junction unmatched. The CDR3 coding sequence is TGTGCCAGTAGCCCGACAGGGAACTATGGCTACACCTTC. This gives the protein CASSPTGNYGYTF.

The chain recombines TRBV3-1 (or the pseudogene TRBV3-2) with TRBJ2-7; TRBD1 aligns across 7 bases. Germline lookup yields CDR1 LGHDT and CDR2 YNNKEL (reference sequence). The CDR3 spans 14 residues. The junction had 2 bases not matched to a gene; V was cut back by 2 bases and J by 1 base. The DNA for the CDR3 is TGTGCCAGCAGCCAACTACAGGGGTCCTACGAGCAGTACTTC. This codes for CASSQLQGSYEQYF.

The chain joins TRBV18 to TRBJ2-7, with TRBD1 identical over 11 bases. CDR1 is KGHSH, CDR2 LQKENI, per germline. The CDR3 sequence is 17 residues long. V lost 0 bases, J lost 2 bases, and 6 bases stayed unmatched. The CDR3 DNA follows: TGTGCCAGCTCACCACCTGGCGGGGGACAGGGGGCCTACGAGCAGTACTTC. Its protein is CASSPPGGGQGAYEQYF. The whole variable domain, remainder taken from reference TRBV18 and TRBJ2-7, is NAGVMQNPRHLVRRRGQEARLRCSPMKGHSHVYWYRQLPEEGLKFMVYLQKENIIDESGMPKERFSAEFPKEGPSILRIQQVVRGDSAAYFCASSPPGGGQGAYEQYFGPGTRLTVT.

CDR3 protein: CASSPKLAGGNIQYF. The CDR3 DNA reads as TGTGCCAGCTCACCGAAACTAGCGGGAGGAAACATTCAGTACTTC. The chain recombines TRBV18 with TRBJ2-4; 12 nucleotides align to TRBD2. The CDR3 length is 15 residues. In germline, CDR1 is KGHSH, CDR2 LQKENI. Trimming removed 3 bases from V and 6 bases from J; junction bases left unmatched: 3.

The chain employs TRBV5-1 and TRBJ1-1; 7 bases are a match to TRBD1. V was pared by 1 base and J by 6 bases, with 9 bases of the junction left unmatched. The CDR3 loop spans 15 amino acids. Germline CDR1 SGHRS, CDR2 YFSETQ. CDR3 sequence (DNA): TGCGCCAGCAGCTTGAGTTTGCGACAGGGCTCTGAAGCTTTCTTT. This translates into CASSLSLRQGSEAFF. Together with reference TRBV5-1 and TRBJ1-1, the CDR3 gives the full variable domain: KAGVTQTPRYLIKTRGQQVTLSCSPISGHRSVSWYQQTPGQGLQFLFEYFSETQRNKGNFPGRFSGRQFSNSRSEMNVSTLELGDSALYLCASSLSLRQGSEAFFGQGTRLTVV.

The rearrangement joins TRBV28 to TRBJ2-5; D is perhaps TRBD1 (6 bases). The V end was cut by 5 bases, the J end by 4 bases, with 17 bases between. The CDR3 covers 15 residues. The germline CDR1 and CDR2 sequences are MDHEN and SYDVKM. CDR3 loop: CASSRAGTSVETQYF. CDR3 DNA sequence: TGTGCCAGCAGTAGGGCTGGGACATCCGTAGAGACCCAGTACTTC.

CDR3 in DNA: TGTGCCAGCAGCGACAGGGCCACCTCTGGAAACACCATATATTTT. Its protein product is CASSDRATSGNTIYF. J is TRBJ1-3 and V is TRBV7-3; 7 bases are shared with TRBD1. V lost 5 bases and J lost 0; bases outside the gene matches: 4. CDR1 is SGHTA and CDR2 is FQGTGA in the germline V gene. CDR3 length equals 15 residues. The whole variable domain, remainder taken from reference TRBV7-3 and TRBJ1-3, is GAGVSQTPSNKVTEKGKYVELRCDPISGHTALYWYRQSLGQGPEFLIYFQGTGAADDSGLPNDRFFAVRPEGSVSTLKIQRTERGDSAVYLCASSDRATSGNTIYFGEGSWLTVV.

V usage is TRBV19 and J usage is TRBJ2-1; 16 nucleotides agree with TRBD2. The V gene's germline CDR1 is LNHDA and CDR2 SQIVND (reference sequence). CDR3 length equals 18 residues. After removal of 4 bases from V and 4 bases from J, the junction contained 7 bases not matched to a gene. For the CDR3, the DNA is TGTGCCAGTAGTAACCGGGGACTAGCGGGAGGGGGGTACAATGAGCAGTTCTTC. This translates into CASSNRGLAGGGYNEQFF. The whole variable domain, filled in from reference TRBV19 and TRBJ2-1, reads DGGITQSPKYLFRKEGQNVTLSCEQNLNHDAMYWYRQDPGQGLRLIYYSQIVNDFQKGDIAEGYSVSREKKESFPLTVTSAQKNPTAFYLCASSNRGLAGGGYNEQFFGPGTRLTVL.

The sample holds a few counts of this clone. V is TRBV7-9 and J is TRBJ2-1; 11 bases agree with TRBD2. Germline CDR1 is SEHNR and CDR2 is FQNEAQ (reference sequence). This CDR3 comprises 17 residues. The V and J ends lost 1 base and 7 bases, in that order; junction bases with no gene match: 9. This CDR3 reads CASSLGNLAGGGNEQFF. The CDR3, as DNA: TGTGCCAGCAGCTTAGGGAATCTAGCGGGGGGCGGTAATGAGCAGTTCTTC.

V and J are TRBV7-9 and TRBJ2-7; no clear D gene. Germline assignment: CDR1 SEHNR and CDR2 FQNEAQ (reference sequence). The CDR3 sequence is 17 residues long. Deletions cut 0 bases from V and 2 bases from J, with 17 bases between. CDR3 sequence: CASSLAPLVGLTYEQYF. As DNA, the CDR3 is TGTGCCAGCAGCTTAGCACCCCTGGTTGGCCTGACCTACGAGCAGTACTTC.

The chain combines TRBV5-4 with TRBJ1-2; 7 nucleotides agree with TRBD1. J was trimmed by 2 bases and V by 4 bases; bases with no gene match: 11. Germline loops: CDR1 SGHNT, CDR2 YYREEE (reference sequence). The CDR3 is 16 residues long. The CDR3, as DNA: TGTGCCAGCAGCGAAGGACAGGCTACTCCAAACTATGGCTACACCTTC. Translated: CASSEGQATPNYGYTF.

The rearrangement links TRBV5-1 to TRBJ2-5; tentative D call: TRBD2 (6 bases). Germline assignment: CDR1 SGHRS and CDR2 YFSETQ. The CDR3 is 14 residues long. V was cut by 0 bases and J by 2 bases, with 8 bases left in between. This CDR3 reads CASSLGGVQETQYF. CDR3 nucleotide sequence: TGCGCCAGCAGCTTGGGCGGGGTTCAAGAGACCCAGTACTTC.